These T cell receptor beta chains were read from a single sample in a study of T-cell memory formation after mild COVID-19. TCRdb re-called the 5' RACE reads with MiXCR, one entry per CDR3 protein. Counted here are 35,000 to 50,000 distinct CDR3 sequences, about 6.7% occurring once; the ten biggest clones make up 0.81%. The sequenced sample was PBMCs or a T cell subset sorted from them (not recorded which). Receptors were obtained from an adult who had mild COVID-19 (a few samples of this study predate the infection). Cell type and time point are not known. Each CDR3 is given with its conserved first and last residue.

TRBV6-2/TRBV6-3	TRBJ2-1	CASSFGQGGQFF
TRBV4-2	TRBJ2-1	CASSQDVSGSSQYNEQFF
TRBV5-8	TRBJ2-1	CASSFLGDEQFF
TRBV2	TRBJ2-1	CASSGQVYNEQFF
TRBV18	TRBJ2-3	CASSPSGADTQYF
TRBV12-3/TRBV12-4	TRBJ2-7	CASSLRVAGVIYEQYF
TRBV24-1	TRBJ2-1	CATSDLRREGGDEQFF
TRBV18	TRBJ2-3	CASSSQAGASTDTQYF
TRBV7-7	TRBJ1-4	CASSLAARGEKLFF
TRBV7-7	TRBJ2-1	CASSPRRGLKDNEQFF
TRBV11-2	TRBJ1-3	CASSFRDAGNTIYF
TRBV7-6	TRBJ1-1	CASSLVETGEAFF
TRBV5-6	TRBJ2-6	CASSRGGAAGANVLTF
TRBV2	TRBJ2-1	CASSGTGYYNEQFF
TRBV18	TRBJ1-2	CASSPQEGGRNYGYTF
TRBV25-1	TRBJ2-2	CASGIGANTGELFF
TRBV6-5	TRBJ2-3	CASRANTDTQYF
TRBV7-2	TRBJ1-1	CASSQQGTRTEAFF
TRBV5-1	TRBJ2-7	CASSLAAGDYEQYF
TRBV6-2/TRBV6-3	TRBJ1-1	CATCGGPYTEAFF
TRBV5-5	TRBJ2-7	CASSLRLAGESYEQYF
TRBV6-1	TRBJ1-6	CASRGKDSYNSPLHF
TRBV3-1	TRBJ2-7	CASSRASLTYYEQYF
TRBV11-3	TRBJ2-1	CASSHSSPSGGLDNEQFF
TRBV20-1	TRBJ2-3	CSARGGVGDTQYF
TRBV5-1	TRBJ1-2	CASSPQGTARRVNGYTF
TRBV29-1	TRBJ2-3	CSVVLGSNTQYF
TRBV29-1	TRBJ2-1	CSVGDRYNEQFF
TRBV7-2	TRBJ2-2	CASSLGSGELFF
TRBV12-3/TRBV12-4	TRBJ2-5	CASSRQTSNGETQYF
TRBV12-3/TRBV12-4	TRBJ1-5	CASSPTGGGQPQHF